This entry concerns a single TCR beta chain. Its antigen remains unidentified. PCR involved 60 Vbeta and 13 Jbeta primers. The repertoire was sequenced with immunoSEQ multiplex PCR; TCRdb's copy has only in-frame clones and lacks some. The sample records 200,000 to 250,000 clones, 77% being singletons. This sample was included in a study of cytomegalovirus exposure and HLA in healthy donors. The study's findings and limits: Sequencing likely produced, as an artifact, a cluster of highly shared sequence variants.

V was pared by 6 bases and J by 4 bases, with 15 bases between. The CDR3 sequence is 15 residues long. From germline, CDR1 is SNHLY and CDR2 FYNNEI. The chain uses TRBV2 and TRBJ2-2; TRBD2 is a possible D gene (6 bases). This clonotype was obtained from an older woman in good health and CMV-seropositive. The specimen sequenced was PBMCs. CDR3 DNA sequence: TGTGCCAGCAGATTTCGACTAGTAAGCACCGGGGAGCTGTTTTTT. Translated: CASRFRLVSTGELFF.